What follows are 9 T cell receptor beta chains derived from one specimen sequenced in a study of shared clonotypes between healthy human individuals. Only in-frame clones appear in the TCRdb table, and some are missing; sequencing was by immunoSEQ multiplex PCR. The sample shows 950,000 to 1,300,000 clones, around 74% of them seen only once. The specimen sequenced was memory CD4+ T cells sorted from blood. The subset: CD45RA-negative fraction. The receptors were gathered from a man younger than 35 in good health.

V is TRBV11-1 and J is TRBJ2-3, with a possible D match to TRBD2 (5 bases). Germline lookup yields CDR1 SGHAT and CDR2 FQDESV (reference sequence). Trimming removed 1 base at V and 4 bases at J, with 6 bases between. The CDR3 is 13 residues long. As DNA, the CDR3 is TGTGCCAGCAGCTTAGACGGGGCAGATACGCAGTATTTT. As protein: CASSLDGADTQYF.

The chain employs TRBV9 and TRBJ2-7, with 7 bases matching TRBD2. This CDR3 contains 15 residues. In germline, CDR1 is SGDLS, CDR2 YYNGEE. V lost 2 bases and J lost 2; bases outside the gene matches: 7. The CDR3 DNA reads TGTGCCAGCAGCGTGAGGAGCGGGGATACCTACGAGCAGTACTTC. Protein: CASSVRSGDTYEQYF.

A few counts support this clone. The CDR3 loop is CASSPPNEGAFF. The DNA of the CDR3 is TGTGCCAGCTCACCACCAAATGAGGGAGCTTTCTTT. V gene TRBV18 combines with J gene TRBJ1-1, with D unresolved. The V end lost 0 bases, the J end lost 10 bases, and 9 bases lay between the germline ends. The CDR3 totals 12 residues. CDR1 and CDR2 (germline): KGHSH, LQKENI. The complete variable domain, with remaining parts taken from reference TRBV18 and TRBJ1-1, reads NAGVMQNPRHLVRRRGQEARLRCSPMKGHSHVYWYRQLPEEGLKFMVYLQKENIIDESGMPKERFSAEFPKEGPSILRIQQVVRGDSAAYFCASSPPNEGAFFGQGTRLTVV.

The J gene is TRBJ1-1, the V gene TRBV7-9, with no clear D. The germline CDR1 and CDR2 sequences are SEHNR and FQNEAQ (reference sequence). CDR3 length: 12 residues. V was clipped by 5 bases and J by 2 bases, with 6 bases between them. This CDR3 reads CASSQSNTEAFF. CDR3 sequence (DNA): TGTGCCAGCAGCCAATCAAACACTGAAGCTTTCTTT.

The rearrangement uses TRBV6-5 and TRBJ2-7; 8 bases fit TRBD2. The ends lost 5 bases at V and 0 bases at J; junction bases unmatched: 6. Germline values: CDR1 MNHEY, CDR2 SVGAGI. The CDR3 length is 15 residues. The CDR3 DNA is TGTGCCAGCAGTAGACACGGGGGGGGCTCCTACGAGCAGTACTTC. This gives the protein CASSRHGGGSYEQYF.

Concerning this clone: Distinct nucleotide sequences in the sample also encode this CDR3. The J gene is TRBJ2-7, the V gene TRBV6-5; TRBD2 matches 8 bases. Per the germline V gene, CDR1 is MNHEY and CDR2 is SVGAGI. V was clipped by 2 bases and J by 3 bases; unmatched bases: 3. The CDR3 loop spans 14 amino acids. CDR3 sequence: CASSYRLAGYEQYF. CDR3 nucleotide sequence: TGTGCCAGCAGTTACCGGCTAGCGGGCTACGAGCAGTACTTC.

This chain uses TRBV10-3 with TRBJ2-5; 12 nucleotides match TRBD2. The CDR3 covers 15 residues. Trimming removed 4 bases from V and 4 bases from J; junction bases left unmatched: 4. Germline loops: CDR1 ENHRY, CDR2 SYGVKD. The CDR3 spells CAISGTSGIGETQYF. The DNA for the CDR3 is TGTGCCATCAGTGGGACTAGCGGGATAGGAGAGACCCAGTACTTC.

The chain carries TRBV9 and TRBJ2-2; D not resolved. There are 14 residues in the CDR3. V was pared by 2 bases and J by 5 bases, with 10 bases between. Germline CDR1 is SGDLS and CDR2 is YYNGEE. CDR3 nucleotides: TGTGCCAGCAGCGTGATGTCCAATACCGGGGAGCTGTTTTTT. Its translation: CASSVMSNTGELFF.

The chain is built from TRBV5-1 and TRBJ2-1, with 13 bases fitting TRBD2. The V and J ends lost 2 bases and 5 bases, in that order; junction bases with no gene match: 4. Germline CDR1 SGHRS, CDR2 YFSETQ. CDR3 length: 16 amino acids. CDR3: CASSFGTSGNHNEQFF. In DNA form, the CDR3 reads TGCGCCAGCAGCTTCGGGACTAGCGGGAACCACAATGAGCAGTTCTTC.